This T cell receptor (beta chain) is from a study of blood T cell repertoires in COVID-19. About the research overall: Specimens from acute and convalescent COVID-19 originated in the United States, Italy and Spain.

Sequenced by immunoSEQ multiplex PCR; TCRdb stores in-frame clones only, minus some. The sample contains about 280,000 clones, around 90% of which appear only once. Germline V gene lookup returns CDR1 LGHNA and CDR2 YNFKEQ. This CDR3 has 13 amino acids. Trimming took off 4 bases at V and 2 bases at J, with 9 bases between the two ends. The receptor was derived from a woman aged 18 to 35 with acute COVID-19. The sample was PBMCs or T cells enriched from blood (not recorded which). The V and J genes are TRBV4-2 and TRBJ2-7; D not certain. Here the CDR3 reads CASSRAATYEQYF. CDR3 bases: TGTGCCAGCAGCCGAGCCGCAACCTACGAGCAGTACTTC.